This T cell receptor beta chain was recorded in a study of T cell responses to AZD1222 COVID-19 vaccine. Notes on the study in general: Reports indicate that nearly half of spike-specific TCRs are directed at unmutated variant regions. Following two doses of AZD1222, Spike-specific TCR breadth and depth rose.

Sequencing was performed with immunoSEQ multiplex PCR; in TCRdb, only in-frame clones are kept and a portion is missing. The sample carries roughly 150,000 clones, 90% recorded once. Comment on this clone: Its antigen is currently unknown.

With 3 bases removed from V and 5 bases from J, the gap between germline ends came to 13 bases. The CDR3 is 14 residues long. Germline V gene lookup returns CDR1 LGHNA and CDR2 YNFKEQ. The receptor's source is an adult in good health. Sequencing was performed on peripheral blood, taken on day 0 of AZD1222 vaccination. The genes are TRBV4-2 and TRBJ1-1; maybe TRBD1 (6 bases). CDR3 nucleotide sequence: TGTGCCAGCAGCCAGAGGGGGTATGGGACTGAAGCTTTCTTT. As protein: CASSQRGYGTEAFF.